This T cell receptor (beta chain) is from a study of T cell changes during pregnancy in multiple sclerosis. J was trimmed by 4 bases and V by 6 bases; bases with no gene match: 12. The CDR3 consists of 17 residues. CDR1 is LGHNA and CDR2 is YNFKEQ in the germline V gene. Profiled with immunoSEQ multiplex PCR; TCRdb holds only in-frame clones, not every one. Among about 89,000 clones listed, about 91% were seen once. The input for sequencing was peripheral blood, taken after pregnancy. This TCR came from a female donor in good health, enrolled as a control in a pregnancy study. The chain couples TRBV4-2 to TRBJ2-1; the match to TRBD2 covers 10 bases. For the CDR3, the DNA is TGTGCCAGCAGGCCTAGCGGGAGCAGACCCGGTTACAATGAGCAGTTCTTC. This sequence encodes CASRPSGSRPGYNEQFF.